The 26 T cell receptor beta chains reported below all come from one sample, sequenced in a study of T-cell memory formation after mild COVID-19. TCRdb redid the calling of the 5' RACE reads with MiXCR, one entry per CDR3 protein. This sample carries approximately 110,000 distinct CDR3 sequences, about a fifth of them seen once, and the ten largest clones take around 40%. Material: PBMCs or a T cell subset sorted from them (not recorded which). These TCRs come from a young man who had mild COVID-19 (a few samples of this study predate the infection). Cell type and time point are not known.

Only a few counts were recorded for this clonotype. The chain recombines TRBV20-1 with TRBJ2-1; 10 bases fit TRBD2. The CDR3 covers 15 residues. Looked up from germline, CDR1 is DFQATT and CDR2 is SNEGSKA (reference sequence). The V and J ends lost 5 bases and 7 bases, in that order; junction bases with no gene match: 11. In DNA form, the CDR3 reads TGCAGTGCTGGCGAGGGAGCGGGGGGGCTTAATGAGCAGTTCTTC. This encodes CSAGEGAGGLNEQFF.

The sample holds a few counts of this clonotype. The chain combines TRBV19 with TRBJ2-1; no clear D. CDR1 is LNHDA, CDR2 SQIVND, per germline (reference sequence). The CDR3 covers 13 residues. Trimming took 7 bases from V and 8 from J, leaving 15 bases between them. This CDR3 is CASKTALLDEQFF. For the CDR3, the DNA is TGTGCCAGTAAAACAGCCCTGCTGGATGAGCAGTTCTTC.

There are a few counts of this clonotype. The V and J genes are TRBV15 and TRBJ1-4; D perhaps matches TRBD1 (5 bases). CDR1 is LNHNV, CDR2 YYDKDF, per germline (reference sequence). The CDR3 consists of 16 residues. Trimming removed 0 bases at V and 8 bases at J, with 16 bases between. Here the CDR3 DNA reads TGTGCCACCAGCAGAGATCATGGGGCGTCTCACGAAAAACTGTTTTTT. Amino acids: CATSRDHGASHEKLFF.

There are a few counts of this clonotype. The chain employs TRBV7-8 and TRBJ1-5; tentative D call: TRBD1 (6 bases). The CDR3 has 15 amino acids. V dropped 2 bases and J dropped 2 bases, with 10 bases sitting between them. CDR1 and CDR2 from the germline V gene are SGHVS and FQNEAQ. Here the CDR3 reads CASSLRGDRNQPQHF. For the CDR3, the DNA is TGTGCCAGCAGCTTAAGGGGGGATCGCAATCAGCCCCAGCATTTT.

This clonotype was recorded a few times. The CDR3 sequence: CASSLAGFSPLHF. The CDR3 DNA reads TGCGCCAGCAGCCTTGCAGGGTTTTCACCCCTCCACTTT. The rearrangement uses TRBV5-1 and TRBJ1-6; tentative D call: TRBD1 (5 bases). Germline assignment: CDR1 SGHRS and CDR2 YFSETQ. This CDR3 has 13 amino acids. V was pared by 4 bases and J by 9 bases, with 11 bases between.

This chain joins TRBV19 and TRBJ2-1, with 12 nucleotides matching TRBD1. V lost 5 bases to trimming and J lost 7 bases; unmatched junction nucleotides: 6. CDR3 size: 15 residues. The germline V gene has CDR1 LNHDA and CDR2 SQIVND (reference sequence). The CDR3: CASSWDRGHRNEQFF. The CDR3 bases are TGTGCCAGTAGTTGGGACAGGGGGCATAGAAATGAGCAGTTCTTC.

The V and J genes are TRBV20-1 and TRBJ2-4; D is unresolved. Germline V lookup: CDR1 DFQATT, CDR2 SNEGSKA (reference sequence). V lost 4 bases and J 0 bases, leaving 7 bases between the germline ends. The CDR3 is 13 residues long. CDR3 in DNA: TGCAGTGCTAAGACCTTAGCCAAAAACATTCAGTACTTC. Translation: CSAKTLAKNIQYF.

This clonotype was detected a few times. V usage is TRBV11-2 and J usage is TRBJ1-1, with 7 bases that match TRBD1. With 2 bases clipped from V and 5 bases from J, the junction kept 2 bases outside the gene matches. The CDR3 sequence is 13 residues long. The germline CDR1 and CDR2 sequences are SGHAT and FQNNGV. The CDR3 DNA sequence: TGTGCCAGCAGCTTACAGGGGGGGACTGAAGCTTTCTTT. As protein: CASSLQGGTEAFF.

The rearrangement joins TRBV28 to TRBJ2-7, with D possibly being TRBD2 (6 bases). With 7 bases removed from V and 0 bases from J, the gap between germline ends came to 13 bases. This CDR3 is built from 14 residues. The germline gives CDR1 MDHEN, CDR2 SYDVKM. The CDR3 sequence is CASNGPGVSYEQYV. The CDR3, as DNA: TGTGCCAGCAACGGCCCGGGGGTCTCCTACGAGCAGTACGTC.

This clonotype was detected once. The chain links TRBV20-1 to TRBJ1-4; TRBD1 matches at 9 bases. Losses at the gene ends were 4 bases for V and 8 bases for J; bases not matched to a gene: 5. The CDR3 has 13 amino acids. Looked up from germline, CDR1 is DFQATT and CDR2 is SNEGSKA (reference sequence). The CDR3 DNA sequence: TGCAGTGCTACGGGACAGGGAGGGGAAAAACTGTTTTTT. Its translation is CSATGQGGEKLFF.

The sample holds many counts of this clonotype. The rearrangement joins TRBV6-5 to TRBJ2-2, with D perhaps TRBD2 (6 bases). V lost 8 bases, J lost 3 bases, and 10 bases lay in between. Germline-derived CDR1 and CDR2 are MNHEY and SVGAGI. The CDR3 runs to 13 residues. CDR3 sequence reads: CASWRGDTGELFF. DNA for the CDR3: TGTGCCAGCTGGCGGGGAGACACCGGGGAGCTGTTTTTT.

CDR3 DNA: TGTGCCAGCAGCCCCCCGGATAGGACTGGGAATGAGCAGTTCTTC. This translates into CASSPPDRTGNEQFF. The V gene is TRBV7-9, the J gene TRBJ2-1, with D possibly TRBD2 on 5 matching bases. The germline V and J ends were trimmed by 5 bases and 7 bases, with 18 bases remaining between them. Per germline, CDR1 SEHNR and CDR2 FQNEAQ (reference sequence). The CDR3 covers 15 residues.

The J gene is TRBJ2-7, the V gene TRBV7-9; TRBD1 aligns across 9 bases. With 5 bases clipped from V and 2 bases from J, the junction kept 4 bases outside the gene matches. The length of the CDR3 is 14 residues. The V gene's germline CDR1 is SEHNR and CDR2 FQNEAQ (reference sequence). This chain's CDR3 is CASSRGTGTYEQYV. The CDR3 nucleotides read TGTGCCAGCAGCAGAGGGACAGGGACCTACGAGCAGTACGTC.

In the case of this clonotype: A junction end diverges from the germline sequence, so it may reflect a read error. J is TRBJ2-5 and V is TRBV5-1; a possible D gene is TRBD1 (5 bases). The CDR3 has 13 residues. Germline CDR1 reads SGHRS; CDR2 reads YFSETQ. The CDR3 loop reads CAISFARAGTQYF. CDR3 bases: TGCGCCATCAGCTTTGCCAGGGCCGGGACCCAGTACTTC.

The CDR3 nucleotides read TGTGCCGCCAGGGGTATCGGGCAGCCCCAGCATTTT. Amino acid sequence: CAARGIGQPQHF. The chain employs TRBV10-3 and TRBJ1-5; perhaps TRBD1 as D (6 bases). Trimming took 11 bases from V and 7 from J, leaving 15 bases between them. This CDR3 spans 12 amino acids. CDR1 ENHRY and CDR2 SYGVKD come from the germline V gene.

This clonotype was counted many times. V usage is TRBV18 and J usage is TRBJ2-7, with D maybe TRBD1 (5 bases). CDR3 length: 13 amino acids. Deletions cut 2 bases from V and 3 bases from J, with 8 bases between. Germline V gene lookup returns CDR1 KGHSH and CDR2 LQKENI. CDR3 nucleotides: TGTGCCAGCTCACCAGGACATCTCTACGAGCAGTACTTC. Its translation: CASSPGHLYEQYF.

This chain uses TRBV9 with TRBJ2-2; 7 bases fit TRBD2. Losses at the gene ends were 0 bases for V and 2 bases for J; bases not matched to a gene: 7. This CDR3 comprises 17 residues. Per germline, CDR1 SGDLS and CDR2 YYNGEE. The CDR3 reads CASSVAAWGGNTGELFF. CDR3 bases: TGTGCCAGCAGCGTAGCAGCATGGGGGGGTAACACCGGGGAGCTGTTTTTT.

V gene TRBV12-3 or TRBV12-4 combines with J gene TRBJ2-1, with D perhaps matching TRBD1 (5 bases). CDR3 length: 12 residues. With 6 bases removed from V and 9 bases from J, the gap between germline ends came to 12 bases. The CDR3 coding sequence is TGTGCCAGCAGCTTACAGGCCACTGAGCAGTTCTTC. Residues: CASSLQATEQFF.

CDR3 DNA: TGCGCCAGCAGCCAAGGGTCAGGGCTGAATTCACCCCTCCACTTT. Its protein is CASSQGSGLNSPLHF. The chain couples TRBV4-3 to TRBJ1-6, with D possibly being TRBD1 (5 bases). CDR1 is LGHNA and CDR2 is YSLEER in the germline V gene. The CDR3 spans 15 residues. The V gene lost 1 base and the J gene lost 7 bases, with 11 bases spanning the gap.

V is TRBV24-1 and J is TRBJ1-5, with unresolved D. Between the trimmed V and J ends, which lost 3 bases and 3 bases, there was a span of 14 bases. CDR3 length: 16 amino acids. Germline CDR1 and CDR2: KGHDR and SFDVKD. The CDR3 bases are TGTGCCACCAGTGATGAATACCGGGAGAACAATCAGCCCCAGCATTTT. It translates to CATSDEYRENNQPQHF.

There are a few counts of this clonotype. V usage is TRBV2 and J usage is TRBJ2-7; 7 bases fit TRBD2. J gave up 3 bases and V 7 bases, and 9 bases lay outside the gene matches. Germline lookup yields CDR1 SNHLY and CDR2 FYNNEI. CDR3 length: 14 residues. The CDR3 region is CASTWLADGYEQYV. The CDR3 DNA is TGTGCCAGCACTTGGCTAGCGGACGGCTACGAGCAGTACGTC.

This clonotype has only a few counts. The CDR3 protein is CASSLEAGTLRDTQYF. CDR3 nucleotide sequence: TGCGCCAGCAGCTTGGAAGCAGGGACGCTTAGGGATACGCAGTATTTT. The chain couples TRBV5-1 to TRBJ2-3; D is perhaps TRBD1 or TRBD2 (5 bases each). Germline values: CDR1 SGHRS, CDR2 YFSETQ. Between the trimmed V and J ends, which lost 0 bases and 6 bases, there was a span of 17 bases. The CDR3 has 16 amino acids.

The gene calls are TRBV28 and TRBJ1-2, with 8 nucleotides matching TRBD1. Germline V gives CDR1 MDHEN, CDR2 SYDVKM. The CDR3 has 15 residues. V gave up 4 bases and J gave up 4 bases; unmatched junction bases: 8. CDR3 loop: CASSSGTGGFYGYTF. CDR3 sequence (DNA): TGTGCCAGCAGTTCCGGGACAGGAGGTTTCTATGGCTACACCTTC.

This clonotype was detected a few times. The CDR3 DNA reads as TGCGCCAGCAGCATAGAGTCTTCCTACGAGCAGTACTTC. Encoded protein: CASSIESSYEQYF. The chain is built from TRBV5-1 and TRBJ2-7, with D uncertain. The CDR3 runs 13 residues. CDR1 SGHRS and CDR2 YFSETQ come from the germline V gene. The V and J ends lost 4 bases and 1 base respectively, with 9 bases between them.

The chain links TRBV5-1 to TRBJ1-1; 10 bases fit TRBD1. CDR3 length: 18 amino acids. V lost 2 bases, J lost 5 bases, and 15 bases stayed unmatched. The germline V gene encodes CDR1 SGHRS and CDR2 YFSETQ. In DNA, the CDR3 is TGCGCCAGCAGCTTCGGGACAGGGGCCACCCGGGGGGTGACTGAAGCTTTCTTT. It encodes CASSFGTGATRGVTEAFF. Based on the CDR3 plus reference TRBV5-1 and TRBJ1-1, the full variable domain is KAGVTQTPRYLIKTRGQQVTLSCSPISGHRSVSWYQQTPGQGLQFLFEYFSETQRNKGNFPGRFSGRQFSNSRSEMNVSTLELGDSALYLCASSFGTGATRGVTEAFFGQGTRLTVV.

This clonotype appeared a few times. The chain links TRBV19 to TRBJ2-7; D unresolved. The CDR3 spans 14 residues. Trimming pared 4 bases from V and 7 bases from J, leaving 17 bases between. Germline loops: CDR1 LNHDA, CDR2 SQIVND (reference sequence). Here the CDR3 DNA reads TGTGCCAGTAGTAGCGGTCTTACAGATAGGGAGCAGTACTTC. It codes for CASSSGLTDREQYF.